The sequence of this T cell receptor (beta chain) was determined in a study of graft-versus-host responses after intestinal transplantation. Study results and limitations: Where graft-donor T cell macrochimerism was present, patients had high graft-versus-host to host-versus-graft clonal ratios in allografts.

Graft samples were processed, releasing intraepithelial and lamina propria lymphocytes. TCRdb keeps only in-frame clones here, not all; method: immunoSEQ multiplex PCR. The sample includes roughly 7,400 clones, 55% to 75% of them seen just once. This CDR3 region has 16 residues. V was pared by 2 bases and J by 5 bases, with 9 bases of the junction left unmatched. From germline, CDR1 is SGHNT and CDR2 YYREEE (reference sequence). This clone came up a few times. No antigen is known for it. This sequence originates from a human patient who received an intestinal transplant, so some T cells may come from the graft donor. Specimen: ileum tissue, collected around 34 weeks after intestinal transplantation. The V and J genes are TRBV5-4 and TRBJ2-1; TRBD1 matches 8 bases. This chain's CDR3 is CASSLYPTGVDNEQFF. In DNA form, the CDR3 reads TGTGCCAGCAGCTTATACCCGACAGGGGTCGACAATGAGCAGTTCTTC.